This T cell receptor beta chain emerged from a study of T cells in Graves' hyperthyroidism and ophthalmopathy. V was trimmed by 0 bases and J by 5 bases, leaving 11 bases between them. The CDR3 extends over 15 amino acids. This clonotype has at least ten counts. What was amplified from RNA transcripts were TCR beta CDR3 regions. First-round RT-PCR with HTBI primers amplified the TCR CDR3 region. TCRdb re-derived calls from the multiplex PCR reads in MiXCR, one entry per CDR3 protein. This sample has approximately 330,000 distinct CDR3 sequences; about 20% occur once, and the top ten carry 49%. Material: blood. The rearrangement links TRBV12-3 or TRBV12-4 to TRBJ2-1, with D perhaps being TRBD1 or TRBD2 (5 bases each). This receptor was taken from a woman aged 45-65 years with Graves' hyperthyroidism. The CDR3 loop reads CASSLALGTHNEQFF. CDR3 bases: TGTGCCAGCAGTTTAGCTCTAGGGACCCACAATGAGCAGTTCTTC.